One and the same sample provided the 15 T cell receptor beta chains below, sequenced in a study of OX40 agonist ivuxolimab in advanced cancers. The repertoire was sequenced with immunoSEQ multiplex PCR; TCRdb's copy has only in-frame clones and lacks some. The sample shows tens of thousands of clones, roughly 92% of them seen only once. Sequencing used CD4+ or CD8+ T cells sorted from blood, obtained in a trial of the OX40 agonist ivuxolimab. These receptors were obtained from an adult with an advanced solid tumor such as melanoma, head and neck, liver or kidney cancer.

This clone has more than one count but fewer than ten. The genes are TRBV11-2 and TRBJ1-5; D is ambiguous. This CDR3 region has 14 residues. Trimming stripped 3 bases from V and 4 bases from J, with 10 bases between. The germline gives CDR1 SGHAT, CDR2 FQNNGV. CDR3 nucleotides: TGTGCCAGCAGCTTGGCAGGACCGAATCAGCCCCAGCATTTT. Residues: CASSLAGPNQPQHF.

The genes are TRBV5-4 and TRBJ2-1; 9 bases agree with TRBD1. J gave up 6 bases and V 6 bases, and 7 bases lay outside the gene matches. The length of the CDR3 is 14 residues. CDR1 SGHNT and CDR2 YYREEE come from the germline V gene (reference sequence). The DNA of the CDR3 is TGTGCCAGCAAATGGGACAGGGCTGTCAATGAGCAGTTCTTC. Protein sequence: CASKWDRAVNEQFF. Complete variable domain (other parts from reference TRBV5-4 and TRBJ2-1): ETGVTQSPTHLIKTRGQQVTLRCSSQSGHNTVSWYQQALGQGPQFIFQYYREEENGRGNFPPRFSGLQFPNYSSELNVNALELDDSALYLCASKWDRAVNEQFFGPGTRLTVL.

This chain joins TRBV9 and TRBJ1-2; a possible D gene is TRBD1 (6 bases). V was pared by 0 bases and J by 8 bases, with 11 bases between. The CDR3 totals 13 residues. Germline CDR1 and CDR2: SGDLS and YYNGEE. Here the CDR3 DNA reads TGTGCCAGCAGCGTAGGGCAGGGGAAGGGCTACACCTTC. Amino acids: CASSVGQGKGYTF.

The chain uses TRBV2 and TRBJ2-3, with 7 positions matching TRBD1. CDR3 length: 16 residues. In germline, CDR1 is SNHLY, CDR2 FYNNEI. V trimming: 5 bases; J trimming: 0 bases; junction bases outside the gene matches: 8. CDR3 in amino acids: CASSPRTGRSTDTQYF. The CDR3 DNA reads TGTGCCAGCAGTCCTAGGACAGGTCGTAGCACAGATACGCAGTATTTT.

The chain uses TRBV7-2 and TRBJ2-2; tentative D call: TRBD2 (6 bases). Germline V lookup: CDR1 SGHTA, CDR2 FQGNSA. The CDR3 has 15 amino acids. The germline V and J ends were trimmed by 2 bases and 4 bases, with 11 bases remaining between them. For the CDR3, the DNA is TGTGCCAGCAGCTTATTCCTCGGGAGCACCGGGGAGCTGTTTTTT. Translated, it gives CASSLFLGSTGELFF. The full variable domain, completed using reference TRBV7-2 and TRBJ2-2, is GAGVSQSPSNKVTEKGKDVELRCDPISGHTALYWYRQSLGQGLEFLIYFQGNSAPDKSGLPSDRFSAERTGGSVSTLTIQRTQQEDSAVYLCASSLFLGSTGELFFGEGSRLTVL.

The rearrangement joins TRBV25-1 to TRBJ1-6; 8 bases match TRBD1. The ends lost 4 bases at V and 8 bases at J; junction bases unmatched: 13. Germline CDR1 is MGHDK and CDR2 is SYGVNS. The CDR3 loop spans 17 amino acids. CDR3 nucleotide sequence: TGTGCCAGCAGTGCTACCTCTGGACAGGGCGTACATTCACCCCTCCACTTT. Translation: CASSATSGQGVHSPLHF.

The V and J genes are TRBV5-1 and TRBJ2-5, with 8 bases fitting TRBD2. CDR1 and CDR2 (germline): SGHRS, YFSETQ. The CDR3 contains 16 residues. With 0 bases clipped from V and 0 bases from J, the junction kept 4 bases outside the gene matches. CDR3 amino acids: CASSLGSGANQETQYF. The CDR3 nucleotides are TGCGCCAGCAGCTTGGGTAGCGGGGCTAACCAAGAGACCCAGTACTTC.

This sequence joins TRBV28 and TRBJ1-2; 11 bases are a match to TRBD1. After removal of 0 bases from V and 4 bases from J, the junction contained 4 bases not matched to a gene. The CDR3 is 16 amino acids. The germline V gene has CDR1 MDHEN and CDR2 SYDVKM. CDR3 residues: CASSLWGDRGAYGYTF. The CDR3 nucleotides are TGTGCCAGCAGTTTATGGGGGGACAGGGGGGCCTATGGCTACACCTTC.

The CDR3 spells CASSSYGGLYEQYF. The CDR3 DNA reads TGTGCCAGCAGCTCGTACGGGGGCTTATACGAGCAGTACTTC. The chain is built from TRBV7-2 and TRBJ2-7, with D perhaps matching TRBD1 or TRBD2 (6 bases each). Germline V lookup: CDR1 SGHTA, CDR2 FQGNSA. The CDR3 contains 14 residues. The V and J ends lost 4 bases and 4 bases respectively, with 14 bases between them.

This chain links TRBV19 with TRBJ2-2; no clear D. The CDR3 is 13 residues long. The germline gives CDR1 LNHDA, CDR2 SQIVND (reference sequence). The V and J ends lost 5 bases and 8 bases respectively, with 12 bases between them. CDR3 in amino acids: CASSPRPLGELFF. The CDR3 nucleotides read TGTGCCAGTAGTCCCCGCCCGTTAGGGGAGCTGTTTTTT.

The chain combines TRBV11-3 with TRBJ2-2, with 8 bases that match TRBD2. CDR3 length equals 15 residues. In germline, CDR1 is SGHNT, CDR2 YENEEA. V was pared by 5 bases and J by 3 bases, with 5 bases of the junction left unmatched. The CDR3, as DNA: TGTGCCAGCAGCCTCAGCGGGGGAGACACCGGGGAGCTGTTTTTT. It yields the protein CASSLSGGDTGELFF.

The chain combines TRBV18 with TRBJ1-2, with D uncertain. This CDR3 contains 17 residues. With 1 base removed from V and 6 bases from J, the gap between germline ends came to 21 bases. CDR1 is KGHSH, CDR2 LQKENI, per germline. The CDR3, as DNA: TGTGCCAGCTCACCACGGCCAGGAGGATCAGGAGTCCATGGCTACACCTTC. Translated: CASSPRPGGSGVHGYTF.

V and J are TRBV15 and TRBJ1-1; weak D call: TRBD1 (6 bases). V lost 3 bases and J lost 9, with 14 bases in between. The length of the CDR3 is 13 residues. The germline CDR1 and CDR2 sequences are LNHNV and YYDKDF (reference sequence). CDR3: CATSSPVTGKAFF. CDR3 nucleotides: TGTGCCACCAGCAGCCCAGTGACAGGCAAAGCTTTCTTT.

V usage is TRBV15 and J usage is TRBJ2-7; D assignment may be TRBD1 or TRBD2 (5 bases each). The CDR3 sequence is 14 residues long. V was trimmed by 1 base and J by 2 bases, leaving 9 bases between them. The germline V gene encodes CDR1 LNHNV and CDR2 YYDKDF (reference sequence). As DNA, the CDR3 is TGTGCCACCAGCAGAGCTGGGGGAGCCTACGAGCAGTACTTC. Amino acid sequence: CATSRAGGAYEQYF.

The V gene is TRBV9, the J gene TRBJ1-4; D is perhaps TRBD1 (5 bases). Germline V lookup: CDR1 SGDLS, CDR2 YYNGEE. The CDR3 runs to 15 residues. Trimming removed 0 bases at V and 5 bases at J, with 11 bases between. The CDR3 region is CASSVETGLNEKLFF. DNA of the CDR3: TGTGCCAGCAGCGTAGAAACAGGATTAAATGAAAAACTGTTTTTT.